One and the same sample provided the 16 T cell receptor beta chains below, sequenced in a study of shared clonotypes between healthy human individuals. CD8 cells classed as naive were CD45RO-negative and positively selected for CCR7, excluding terminally differentiated effector memory CD45RA+ cells. Profiled with immunoSEQ multiplex PCR; TCRdb holds only in-frame clones, not every one. This sample carries under 2,000,000 clones, around 96% of them seen once, and the ten largest clones take 0.9% to 1.5%. Sequenced material: naive CD8+ T cells sorted from blood. These receptors all come from a man aged 18 to 29 in good health.

The rearrangement uses TRBV7-9 and TRBJ1-1, with TRBD1 identical over 7 bases. V trimming: 2 bases; J trimming: 1 base; junction bases outside the gene matches: 4. Germline V gives CDR1 SEHNR, CDR2 FQNEAQ (reference sequence). This CDR3 region has 15 residues. The CDR3 here is CASSLQGGPNTEAFF. CDR3 DNA: TGTGCCAGCAGCTTACAGGGGGGACCGAACACTGAAGCTTTCTTT.

The chain uses TRBV29-1 and TRBJ2-7; D is perhaps TRBD1 (6 bases). The CDR3 spans 11 residues. Germline CDR1 is SQVTM and CDR2 is ANQGSEA. V was cut by 5 bases and J by 6 bases, with 11 bases left in between. CDR3 protein: CSVNTGFEQYF. In DNA form, the CDR3 reads TGCAGCGTTAATACAGGGTTCGAGCAGTACTTC.

The gene calls are TRBV11-2 and TRBJ2-7; a possible D gene is TRBD1 (6 bases). Between the trimmed V and J ends, which lost 5 bases and 1 base, there was a span of 12 bases. The CDR3 is made up of 14 amino acids. Germline CDR1 and CDR2: SGHAT and FQNNGV. CDR3 nucleotides: TGTGCCAGCAGCATCCGGGACATTTCCTACGAGCAGTACTTC. Translating gives CASSIRDISYEQYF. Full variable domain (rest looked up from reference TRBV11-2 and TRBJ2-7): EAGVAQSPRYKIIEKRQSVAFWCNPISGHATLYWYQQILGQGPKLLIQFQNNGVVDDSQLPKDRFSAERLKGVDSTLKIQPAKLEDSAVYLCASSIRDISYEQYFGPGTRLTVT.

The chain is built from TRBV11-2 and TRBJ2-1; a possible D gene is TRBD2 (6 bases). The ends were cut back, 5 bases at V and 3 bases at J, with 11 bases in the middle. The CDR3 loop spans 14 amino acids. CDR1 is SGHAT, CDR2 FQNNGV, per germline. This chain's CDR3 is CASSPEGLYNEQFF. CDR3 bases: TGTGCCAGCAGCCCAGAGGGACTCTACAATGAGCAGTTCTTC.

The chain is built from TRBV5-5 and TRBJ1-4; TRBD1 agrees at 7 bases. The germline V gene encodes CDR1 SGHKS and CDR2 YYEKEE (reference sequence). The CDR3 extends over 14 amino acids. Germline trimming cut 7 bases from V and 4 bases from J; bases unmatched to any gene: 7. The CDR3 loop reads CASGYWDSNEKLFF. CDR3 coding DNA: TGTGCCAGCGGGTATTGGGACAGTAATGAAAAACTGTTTTTT.

V and J are TRBV7-9 and TRBJ2-5; no definite D call. The length of the CDR3 is 13 residues. Per the germline V gene, CDR1 is SEHNR and CDR2 is FQNEAQ (reference sequence). Trimming shortened V by 5 bases and J by 0 bases, and 7 bases separated the two germline ends. The CDR3 nucleotides read TGTGCCAGCAGCCCCCGGAACCAAGAGACCCAGTACTTC. Translation gives CASSPRNQETQYF.

With respect to this clone: Other DNA sequences in this sample translate to the same CDR3. The chain uses TRBV11-2 and TRBJ2-1, with a tentative D call TRBD2 (6 bases). This CDR3 comprises 13 residues. The germline gives CDR1 SGHAT, CDR2 FQNNGV. V lost 5 bases and J lost 3, with 8 bases in between. The CDR3 loop is CASSLGLYNEQFF. CDR3 bases: TGTGCCAGCAGCCTGGGACTCTACAATGAGCAGTTCTTC.

The chain joins TRBV19 to TRBJ2-5; 7 positions match TRBD1. The CDR3 length is 16 residues. The J segment lost 2 bases and the V segment lost 3 bases, leaving 9 bases of the junction unmatched. Germline V gene sequence: CDR1 LNHDA, CDR2 SQIVND (reference sequence). Here the CDR3 reads CASSIGTGTAQETQYF. The DNA for the CDR3 is TGTGCCAGTAGTATTGGGACCGGGACAGCGCAAGAGACCCAGTACTTC.

V gene TRBV7-8 combines with J gene TRBJ2-1; D is unresolved. The CDR3 contains 13 residues. The germline V and J ends were trimmed by 0 bases and 10 bases, with 10 bases remaining between them. The germline V gene encodes CDR1 SGHVS and CDR2 FQNEAQ. The CDR3 DNA sequence: TGTGCCAGCAGCTTAGCGCTGTATGGGGAGCAGTTCTTC. This encodes CASSLALYGEQFF.

The chain carries TRBV2 and TRBJ2-5, with D possibly being TRBD2 (6 bases). Per germline, CDR1 SNHLY and CDR2 FYNNEI. The CDR3 contains 12 residues. Trimming shortened V by 4 bases and J by 5 bases, and 8 bases separated the two germline ends. In DNA form, the CDR3 reads TGTGCCAGCAGTGGCGGGGCGGAGACCCAGTACTTC. Its protein product is CASSGGAETQYF.

This rearrangement joins TRBV7-9 to TRBJ2-1; no firm D call. Between the trimmed V and J ends, which lost 0 bases and 3 bases, there was a span of 9 bases. The germline V gene encodes CDR1 SEHNR and CDR2 FQNEAQ (reference sequence). The CDR3 has 15 amino acids. The CDR3 sequence is CASSLASAIYNEQFF. The CDR3 DNA is TGTGCCAGCAGCTTAGCGTCAGCGATCTACAATGAGCAGTTCTTC.

The chain is built from TRBV27 and TRBJ2-7, with D perhaps TRBD1 or TRBD2 (5 bases each). Trimming pared 3 bases from V and 3 bases from J, leaving 12 bases between. The CDR3 has 14 residues. Germline V gives CDR1 MNHEY, CDR2 SMNVEV (reference sequence). For the CDR3, the DNA is TGTGCCAGCAGTTTCTCGGGGACGTACTACGAGCAGTACTTC. Its protein product is CASSFSGTYYEQYF.

As concerns this clone: The same CDR3 can be traced to other DNA sequences in this sample. The chain uses TRBV6-1 and TRBJ1-2, with 8 bases lining up with TRBD1. The CDR3 is made up of 14 amino acids. V gave up 1 base and J gave up 4 bases; unmatched junction bases: 2. Germline loops: CDR1 MNHNS, CDR2 SASEGT. CDR3 region: CASSEVTGGYGYTF. CDR3 DNA sequence: TGTGCCAGCAGTGAAGTAACAGGGGGCTATGGCTACACCTTC.

V usage is TRBV4-1 and J usage is TRBJ2-7; TRBD2 agrees at 10 bases. The length of the CDR3 is 16 residues. The V segment lost 1 base and the J segment 0 bases; nucleotides outside the gene matches: 3. Germline lookup yields CDR1 MGHRA and CDR2 YSYEKL. The CDR3 is CASSQVLAGASYEQYF. CDR3 nucleotide sequence: TGCGCCAGCAGCCAAGTTCTAGCGGGAGCCTCCTACGAGCAGTACTTC.

The chain joins TRBV30 to TRBJ2-1; D is uncertain. V dropped 5 bases and J dropped 8 bases, with 16 bases sitting between them. This CDR3 has 13 amino acids. The V gene's germline CDR1 is GTSNPN and CDR2 SVGIG (reference sequence). CDR3 DNA: TGTGCCTGGGCCACCGACTCTTTGGATGAGCAGTTCTTC. It translates to CAWATDSLDEQFF.

This rearrangement joins TRBV13 to TRBJ1-1, with 7 bases that match TRBD1. The CDR3 has 15 residues. With V trimmed by 5 bases and J by 0 bases, 6 bases remained unmatched. Germline CDR1 and CDR2: PRHDT and FYEKMQ (reference sequence). DNA of the CDR3: TGTGCCAGCAGCGCCAACAGGGGTATGAACACTGAAGCTTTCTTT. It is translated as CASSANRGMNTEAFF. Variable domain in full (rest from reference TRBV13 and TRBJ1-1): AAGVIQSPRHLIKEKRETATLKCYPIPRHDTVYWYQQGPGQDPQFLISFYEKMQSDKGSIPDRFSAQQFSDYHSELNMSSLELGDSALYFCASSANRGMNTEAFFGQGTRLTVV.